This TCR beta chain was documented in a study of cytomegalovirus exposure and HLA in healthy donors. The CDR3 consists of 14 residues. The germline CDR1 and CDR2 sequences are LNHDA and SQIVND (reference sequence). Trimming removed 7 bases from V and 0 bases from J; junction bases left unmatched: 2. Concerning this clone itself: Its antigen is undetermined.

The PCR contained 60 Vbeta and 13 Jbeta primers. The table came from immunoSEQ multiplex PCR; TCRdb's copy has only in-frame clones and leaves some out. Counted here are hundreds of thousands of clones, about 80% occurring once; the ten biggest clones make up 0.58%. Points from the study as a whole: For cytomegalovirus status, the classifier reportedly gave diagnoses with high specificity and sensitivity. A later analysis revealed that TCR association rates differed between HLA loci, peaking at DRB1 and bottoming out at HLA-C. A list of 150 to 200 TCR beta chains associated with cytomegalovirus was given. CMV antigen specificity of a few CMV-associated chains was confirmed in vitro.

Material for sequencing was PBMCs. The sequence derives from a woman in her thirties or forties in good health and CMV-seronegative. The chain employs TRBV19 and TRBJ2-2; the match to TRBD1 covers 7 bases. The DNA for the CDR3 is TGTGCCAGTACCGGACAGGCGAACACCGGGGAGCTGTTTTTT. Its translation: CASTGQANTGELFF.